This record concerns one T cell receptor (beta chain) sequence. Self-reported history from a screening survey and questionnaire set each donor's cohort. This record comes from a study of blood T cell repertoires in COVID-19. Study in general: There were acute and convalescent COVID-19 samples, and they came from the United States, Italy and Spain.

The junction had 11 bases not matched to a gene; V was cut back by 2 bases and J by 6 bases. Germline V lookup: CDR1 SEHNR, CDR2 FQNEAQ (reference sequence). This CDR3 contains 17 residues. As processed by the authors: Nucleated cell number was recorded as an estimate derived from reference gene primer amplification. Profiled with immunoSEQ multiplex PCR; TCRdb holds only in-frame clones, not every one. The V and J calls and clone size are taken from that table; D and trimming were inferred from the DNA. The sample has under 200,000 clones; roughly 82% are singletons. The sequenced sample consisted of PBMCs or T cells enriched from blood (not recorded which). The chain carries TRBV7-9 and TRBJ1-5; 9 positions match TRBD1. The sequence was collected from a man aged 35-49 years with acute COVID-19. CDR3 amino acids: CASSLCPGQGICQPQHF. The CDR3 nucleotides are TGTGCCAGCAGCTTATGCCCCGGACAGGGGATTTGTCAGCCCCAGCATTTT.